This T cell receptor (beta chain) was obtained from a study of blood T cells in healthy people across ages. Study-wide points: A roughly linear fall in TCR beta diversity per million T cells was seen with increasing age.

This CDR3 spans 12 amino acids. The germline gives CDR1 DFQATT, CDR2 SNEGSKA (reference sequence). Trimming left V 8 bases short and J 2 bases short, with 12 bases between. Next came a second PCR, run for about 7 to 12 cycles, which used a sample-barcoded 5' primer along with a J-beta primer mix. TCRdb reanalysed the 5' RACE reads using MiXCR and keeps one entry per CDR3 protein. The table records 450,000 to 700,000 distinct CDR3 sequences, 25% to 30% of them present only once. This clonotype was recorded a few times. Its matching antigen is unknown. Sequencing was carried out using blood. The receptor was derived from a woman aged 65 to 85 in good health. V and J are TRBV20-1 and TRBJ2-5; the D gene is possibly TRBD2 (6 bases). CDR3 coding DNA: TGCAGTACGCCAGGGAGGCAAGAGACCCAGTACTTC. This translates into CSTPGRQETQYF.